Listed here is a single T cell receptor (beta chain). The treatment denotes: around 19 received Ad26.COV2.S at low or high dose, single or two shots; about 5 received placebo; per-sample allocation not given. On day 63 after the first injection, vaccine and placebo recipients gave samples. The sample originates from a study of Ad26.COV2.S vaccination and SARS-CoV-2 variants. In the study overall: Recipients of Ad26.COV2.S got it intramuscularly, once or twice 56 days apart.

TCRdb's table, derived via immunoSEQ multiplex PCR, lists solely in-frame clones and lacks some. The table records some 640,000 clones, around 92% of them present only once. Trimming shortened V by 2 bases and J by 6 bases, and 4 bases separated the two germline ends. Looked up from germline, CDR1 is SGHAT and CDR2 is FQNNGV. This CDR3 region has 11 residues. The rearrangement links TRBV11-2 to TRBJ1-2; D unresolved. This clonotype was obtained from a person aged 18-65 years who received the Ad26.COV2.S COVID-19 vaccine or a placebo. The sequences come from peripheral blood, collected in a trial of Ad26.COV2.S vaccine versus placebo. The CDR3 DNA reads TGTGCCAGCAGCTTATGGGATGGCTACACCTTC. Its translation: CASSLWDGYTF.